The entry that follows covers one T cell receptor (beta chain) sequence. No antigen is known for it. The data originate from a study of T cell responses to AZD1222 COVID-19 vaccine. The assay was immunoSEQ multiplex PCR, and TCRdb's table has in-frame clones only and misses some. The data hold 150,000 to 250,000 clones, with roughly 90% observed a single time. Findings and limits, study-wide: Repertoire samples came only from after the peak T cell response. Spike was spanned by vaccine-associated CD4 TCRs, which were dominant at 160-218 and 743-854.

Trimming removed 4 bases from V and 4 bases from J; junction bases left unmatched: 6. Germline CDR1 LGHDT, CDR2 YNNKEL (reference sequence). This CDR3 spans 16 amino acids. The sequence was obtained from an adult who received the AZD1222 COVID-19 vaccine. Sequencing was performed on peripheral blood, taken 28 days after the second AZD1222 dose. The chain has TRBV3-1 (or the pseudogene TRBV3-2) and TRBJ2-2; TRBD2 matches 10 bases. CDR3 coding DNA: TGTGCCAGCAGCCGTCCTAGCGGGAGAGGCACCGGGGAGCTGTTTTTT. This encodes CASSRPSGRGTGELFF.